This TCR beta chain was captured in a study of T cells after yellow fever vaccination. V lost 1 base and J 3 bases, leaving 6 bases between the germline ends. Germline-derived CDR1 and CDR2 are LGHNA and YNFKEQ. The CDR3 has 13 amino acids. This clonotype was observed a few times. TCRdb fed the 5' RACE reads into MiXCR, producing one record per CDR3 protein. The table records 620,000 or so distinct CDR3 sequences, 17% of them present only once. The chain couples TRBV4-2 to TRBJ2-5; D is undetermined. The receptor was derived from a man aged 18 to 35 who received the YFV17D yellow fever vaccine. Sequences were derived from PBMCs, sampled around 5 days after the first yellow fever vaccination. The DNA of the CDR3 is TGTGCCAGCAGCCAAGTCCCTAAAGAGACCCAGTACTTC. It translates to CASSQVPKETQYF.